This T cell receptor (beta chain) was recorded in a study of identical twins. CDR3 length equals 14 residues. Germline CDR1 and CDR2: SNHLY and FYNNEI. V lost 6 bases to trimming and J lost 8 bases, with 16 bases between them. TCRdb used MiXCR to reprocess the 5' RACE reads, holding one entry per CDR3 protein. This table has 1.5 million to 2 million distinct CDR3 sequences, 25% to 35% appearing once. The receptor was derived from a newborn girl in good health. The sequencing input was cord blood. The J gene is TRBJ1-4, the V gene TRBV2, with D possibly TRBD1 on 6 matching bases. The CDR3 nucleotides are TGTGCCAGCAGCCAGACAGGTTTACGGGAAAAACTGTTTTTT. Amino acid sequence: CASSQTGLREKLFF.